This TCR beta chain was captured by sequencing in a study of somatic mutations in cytotoxic T cells in rheumatoid arthritis (dated by TCRdb to 2017 to 2019). About the investigation overall: Right after diagnosis and prior to the start of any treatment, more than 25 ml EDTA of peripheral blood was drawn from patients. A FACSAria II or Sony SH800 was used to flow-sort some V beta antibody-stained T-cell populations at nearly 100% purity, and TCRB sequencing was also done on sorted V beta1+ cells. In newly diagnosed rheumatoid arthritis without treatment, the study examined if expanded CD8+ T-cell clones harbor somatic mutations, relying on TCRB deep sequencing to characterize clonality. TCRB deep sequencing was performed for some 65 rheumatoid arthritis patients and approximately 20 healthy controls. The median ages of the patient and control groups were essentially identical. Broad study findings and their caveats: CD8+ clonality increased with age in patients (Spearman r of about 0.45) but not in healthy controls. CD8+ T-cell clonality in rheumatoid arthritis patients was not significantly different from that in age-matched healthy controls. The slight TRBV07 underrepresentation in patients was not adjusted for multiple comparisons. In about an eighth of the 65 patients the largest CD8+ clone exceeded 20% of CD8+ cells, and several identical CD8+ TCRB sequences were shared between blood and synovial fluid. The expanded CD8+ clones had unknown antigen targets, and not appearing in virus-specific databases did not rule out that they were virus-specific.

The germline V gene yields SGHDT for CDR1 and YYEEEE for CDR2. The cysteine opens and the phenylalanine closes a CDR3 of 13 amino acids. Only the CDR3 part of the read is kept: 39 bases, read in frame from the first base. At the junction V is shortened by 0 bases and J by 8 bases, with 11 bases in between. Sequencing of TCRB CDR3 was done on genomic DNA with the immunoSEQ assay. Regarding the original processing steps: When patient CD8+ clones exceeding 1% were checked against published virus-specific TCRB sequences, only a few matched. Only productive TCRB rearrangements were included in the analyses. Clonality was calculated as a Shannon entropy-based productive clonality index, and a clone was defined by a unique TCRB CDR3 sequence. Repertoire overlap for a pair of samples was computed from each clone's template counts relative to total templates per sample. V-gene usage measured by flow cytometry correlated with TCRB sequencing V-gene usage, with a Spearman r of 0.6 to 0.75. Held by TCRdb, this immuneACCESS table contains in-frame sequences only and omits some clones. Under half of the omission traces to an unresolved V gene where checked; the cause of the rest is unknown. That table furnishes V, J and clone size, whereas the DNA furnished D and trimming. This sample holds 13,000 to 15,000 clones; roughly three quarters were observed only once. The ten largest account for 6% to 8.5% of the sample.

Flow cytometry confirmed the purity of CD4+ and CD8+ cells that had been isolated by positive magnetic bead selection on an AutoMACS. Initial screening for clonal expansions relied on flow cytometry with a TCR V beta antibody panel, after which sorted CD8+ fractions underwent TCRB deep sequencing for characterization. Ficoll-Paque PLUS density gradient separation was used to isolate peripheral blood mononuclear cells. Using Nucleospin Tissue or Tissue XS kits, DNA was extracted from CD4-enriched, CD8-enriched or PBMC samples, with quantification by a Qubit 2.0 fluorometer. This clone was recorded once. This clone's antigen is unknown. Nothing much larger sits one base from this clone, and base qualities are not available.

The chain employs TRBV5-6 and TRBJ1-1; TRBD1 is a possible D gene, resting on 6 matching bases. This clonotype was sampled from an adult with rheumatoid arthritis. Source material: CD8+ T cells sorted from blood. The nucleotide sequence reads TGTGCCAGCAGCTTGGGAGGGGGGATAGAAGCTTTCTTT. Translated, it gives CASSLGGGIEAFF.